This TCR beta chain came from a study of tumor-infiltrating lymphocytes in primary liver carcinoma. The wider study: The patients, men and women alike, were aged 30 to 69 years. Sample yields, roughly 3.5 to 7.13 million productive TCRbeta reads, were similar across the tissue types.

For this clonotype: What it binds is unknown.

Unsorted whole blood yielded blood RNA, and germline DNA was extracted as well. Constant-region priming of roughly 490 ng total RNA yielded TCR beta cDNA. TCR beta libraries came from three nested multiplex PCR rounds using slightly modified ARM-PCR. The two initial PCR rounds, about 9 cycles each, used TRBV1-TRBV30 forward and C-beta reverse primers. TCRdb called the multiplex PCR reads again in MiXCR, with one record for every CDR3 protein. The sample contains 310,000 or so distinct CDR3 sequences, less than 65% of which appear only once. J lost 12 bases, V lost 8 bases, and 10 bases had no gene match. The CDR3 runs to 12 residues. Germline V gene data show CDR1 as SGHAT and CDR2 as FQDESV (reference sequence). Findings of the study overall: Tumors carried a top-250-clone fraction significantly exceeding that of blood (p = 0.039). Unsorted bulk processing meant the study did not compare CD4+ and CD8+ repertoires.

The sequence derives from a man aged 40-55 years with primary liver carcinoma and hepatitis B virus infection. The specimen sequenced was peripheral blood. The chain employs TRBV11-1 and TRBJ2-1; 7 positions agree with TRBD2. In DNA form, the CDR3 reads TGTGCCAGCCGACTAGCCCGGGATGGGCAGTTCTTC. It codes for CASRLARDGQFF. The variable domain in full, completed from reference TRBV11-1 and TRBJ2-1, reads EAEVAQSPRYKITEKSQAVAFWCDPISGHATLYWYRQILGQGPELLVQFQDESVVDDSQLPKDRFSAERLKGVDSTLKIQPAELGDSAMYLCASRLARDGQFFGPGTRLTVL.